Described below is a single T cell receptor beta chain sequence and its context. Alongside a J-beta primer mix, a sample-barcoded 5' primer served in a second PCR lasting roughly 6 to 11 cycles. Each CDR3 protein is one row after TCRdb ran MiXCR on the 5' RACE reads. The sample carries 850,000 to 1,100,000 distinct CDR3 sequences, around two fifths recorded once. The data derive from a study of blood T cells in healthy people across ages. The CDR3 sequence is 16 residues long. Trimming stripped 2 bases from V and 4 bases from J, with 17 bases between. Germline V CDR1 and CDR2: SGHVS, FNYEAQ. Sequencing was performed on blood. This chain connects TRBV7-6 to TRBJ1-1, with TRBD1 as a possible D gene (6 bases). The source is a man between 18 and 35 years old in good health. The CDR3 reads CASSLTAGDRTTEAFF. The DNA of the CDR3 is TGTGCCAGCAGCTTAACGGCAGGGGATCGGACCACTGAAGCTTTCTTT.